This note documents a single T cell receptor beta chain sequence. Its antigen is not known. Method: immunoSEQ multiplex PCR; TCRdb's copy keeps in-frame clones and lacks some. The sample records roughly 150,000 clones, about nine tenths being singletons. The entry originates in a study of T cell responses to AZD1222 COVID-19 vaccine. Study findings and constraints: Most donors were white British and more were female, and clonal diversity was possibly underestimated.

Germline-derived CDR1 and CDR2 are SNHLY and FYNNEI. The CDR3 is made up of 12 amino acids. V was clipped by 4 bases and J by 3 bases, with 7 bases between them. Whether given at about 4 or about 12 weeks, second doses were pooled. The receptor comes from an adult who received the AZD1222 COVID-19 vaccine. This sample comprised peripheral blood, obtained 28 days after the second AZD1222 dose. The genes are TRBV2 and TRBJ2-7; D gene unclear. This chain's CDR3 is CASSVEDYEQYF. Here the CDR3 DNA reads TGTGCCAGCAGTGTAGAGGACTACGAGCAGTACTTC.